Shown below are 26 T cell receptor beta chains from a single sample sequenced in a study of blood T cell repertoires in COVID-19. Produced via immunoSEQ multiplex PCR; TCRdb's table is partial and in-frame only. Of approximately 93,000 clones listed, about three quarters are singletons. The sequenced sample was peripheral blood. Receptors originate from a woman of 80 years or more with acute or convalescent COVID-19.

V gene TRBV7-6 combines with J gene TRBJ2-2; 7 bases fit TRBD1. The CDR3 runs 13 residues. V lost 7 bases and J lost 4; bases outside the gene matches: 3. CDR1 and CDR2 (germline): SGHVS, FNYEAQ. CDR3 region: CASKDRSTGELFF. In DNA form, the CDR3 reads TGTGCCAGCAAGGACAGGAGCACCGGGGAGCTGTTTTTT.

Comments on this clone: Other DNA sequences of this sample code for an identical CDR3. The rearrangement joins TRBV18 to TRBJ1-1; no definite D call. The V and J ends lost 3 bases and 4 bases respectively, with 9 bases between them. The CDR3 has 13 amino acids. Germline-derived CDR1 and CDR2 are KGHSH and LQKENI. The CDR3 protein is CASSPGEGTEAFF. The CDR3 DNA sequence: TGTGCCAGCTCACCGGGCGAGGGCACTGAAGCTTTCTTT.

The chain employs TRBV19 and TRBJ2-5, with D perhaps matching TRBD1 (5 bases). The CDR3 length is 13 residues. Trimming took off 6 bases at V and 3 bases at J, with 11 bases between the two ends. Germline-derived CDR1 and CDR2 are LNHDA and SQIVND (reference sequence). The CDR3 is CASSGRAKETQYF. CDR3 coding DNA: TGTGCCAGTAGCGGCAGGGCCAAAGAGACCCAGTACTTC.

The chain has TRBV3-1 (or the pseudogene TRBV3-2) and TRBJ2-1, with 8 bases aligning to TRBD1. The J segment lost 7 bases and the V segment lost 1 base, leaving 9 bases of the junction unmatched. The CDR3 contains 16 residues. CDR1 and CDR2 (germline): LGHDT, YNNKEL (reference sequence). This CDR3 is CASSQVTGQGMNEQFF. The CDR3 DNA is TGTGCCAGCAGCCAAGTGACCGGACAGGGTATGAATGAGCAGTTCTTC.

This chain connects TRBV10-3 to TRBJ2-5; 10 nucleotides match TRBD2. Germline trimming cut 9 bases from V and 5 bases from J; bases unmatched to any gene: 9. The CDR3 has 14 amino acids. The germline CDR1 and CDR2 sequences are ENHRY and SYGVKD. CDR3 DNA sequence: TGTGCCATTGCTAGCGGGGGACTAGGGGAGACCCAGTACTTC. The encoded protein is CAIASGGLGETQYF.

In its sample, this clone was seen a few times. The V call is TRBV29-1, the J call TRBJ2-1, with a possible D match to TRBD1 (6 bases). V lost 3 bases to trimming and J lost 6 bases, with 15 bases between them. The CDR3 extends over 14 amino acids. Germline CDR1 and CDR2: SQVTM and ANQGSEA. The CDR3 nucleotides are TGCAGCGTTGACCGGAACAGGGCCCTCAATGAGCAGTTCTTC. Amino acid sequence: CSVDRNRALNEQFF.

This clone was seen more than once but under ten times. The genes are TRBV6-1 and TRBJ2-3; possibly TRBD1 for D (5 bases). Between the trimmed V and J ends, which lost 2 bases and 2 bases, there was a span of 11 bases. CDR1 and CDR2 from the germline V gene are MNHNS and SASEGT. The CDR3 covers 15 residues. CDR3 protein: CASSESGRLTDTQYF. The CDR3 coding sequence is TGTGCCAGCAGTGAATCAGGGCGACTCACAGATACGCAGTATTTT.

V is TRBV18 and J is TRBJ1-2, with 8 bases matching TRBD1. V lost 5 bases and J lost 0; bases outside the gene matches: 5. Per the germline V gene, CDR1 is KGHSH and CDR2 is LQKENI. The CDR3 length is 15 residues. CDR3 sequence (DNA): TGTGCCAGCTCATTAGGGACAGGCGCTAACTATGGCTACACCTTC. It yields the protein CASSLGTGANYGYTF.

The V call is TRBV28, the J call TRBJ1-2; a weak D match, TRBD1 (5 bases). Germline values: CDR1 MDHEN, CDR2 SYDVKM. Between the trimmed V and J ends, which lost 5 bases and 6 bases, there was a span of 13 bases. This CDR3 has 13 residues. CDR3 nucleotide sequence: TGTGCCAGCAGTCCACCCCTCAGGGATGGCTACACCTTC. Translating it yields CASSPPLRDGYTF.

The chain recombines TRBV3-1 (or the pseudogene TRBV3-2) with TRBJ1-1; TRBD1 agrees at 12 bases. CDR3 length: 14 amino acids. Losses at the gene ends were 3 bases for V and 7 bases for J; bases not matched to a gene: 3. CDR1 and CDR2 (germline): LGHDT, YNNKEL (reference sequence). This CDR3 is CASSQGQGASEAFF. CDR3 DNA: TGTGCCAGCAGCCAGGGACAGGGGGCAAGTGAAGCTTTCTTT.

CDR3 region: CASSRDRRMDQPQHF. The CDR3 DNA is TGTGCCAGCAGTCGGGACAGGAGGATGGATCAGCCCCAGCATTTT. The V gene is TRBV6-2 or TRBV6-3, the J gene TRBJ1-5; TRBD1 matches 8 bases. There are 15 residues in the CDR3. J was trimmed by 5 bases and V by 5 bases; bases with no gene match: 8. CDR1 MNHEY and CDR2 SVGEGT come from the germline V gene.

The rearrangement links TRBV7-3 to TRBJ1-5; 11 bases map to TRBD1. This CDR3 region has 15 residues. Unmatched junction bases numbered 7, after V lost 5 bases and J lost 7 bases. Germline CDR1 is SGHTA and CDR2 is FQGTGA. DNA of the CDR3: TGTGCCAGCAGCATCGGGACAGGGGGAAACCAGCCCCAGCATTTT. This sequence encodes CASSIGTGGNQPQHF.

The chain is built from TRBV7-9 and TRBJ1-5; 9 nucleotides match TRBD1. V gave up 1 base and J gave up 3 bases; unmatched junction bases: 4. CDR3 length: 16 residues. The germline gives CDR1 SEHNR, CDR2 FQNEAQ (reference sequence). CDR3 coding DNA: TGTGCCAGCAGCTTAGGGACAGGGGACCCCAATCAGCCCCAGCATTTT. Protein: CASSLGTGDPNQPQHF.

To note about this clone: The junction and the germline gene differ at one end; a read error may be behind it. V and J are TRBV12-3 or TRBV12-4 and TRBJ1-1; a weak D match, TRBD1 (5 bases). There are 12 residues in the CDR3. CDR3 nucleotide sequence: TGTGCCAGCAGTTTCTCCACGACAGTCGCTGAATTT. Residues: CASSFSTTVAEF.

In DNA, the CDR3 is TGTGCCAGCTCACCTTTACAGGAAAGGGAAAAACTGTTTTTT. It yields the protein CASSPLQEREKLFF. This chain uses TRBV18 with TRBJ1-4, with D possibly matching TRBD1 (5 bases). This CDR3 is 14 amino acids long. Per the germline V gene, CDR1 is KGHSH and CDR2 is LQKENI. V dropped 3 bases and J dropped 8 bases, with 13 bases sitting between them.

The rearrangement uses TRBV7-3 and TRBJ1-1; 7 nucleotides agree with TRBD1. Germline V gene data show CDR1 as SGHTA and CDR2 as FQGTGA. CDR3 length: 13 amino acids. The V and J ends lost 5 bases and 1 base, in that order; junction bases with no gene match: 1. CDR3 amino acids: CASSRGPNTEAFF. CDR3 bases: TGTGCCAGCAGCAGGGGGCCGAACACTGAAGCTTTCTTT.

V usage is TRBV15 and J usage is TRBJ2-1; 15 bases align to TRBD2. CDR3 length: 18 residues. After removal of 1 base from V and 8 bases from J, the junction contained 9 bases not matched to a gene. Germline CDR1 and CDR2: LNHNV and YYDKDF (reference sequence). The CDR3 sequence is CATSRAGLAGGFGHEQFF. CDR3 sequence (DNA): TGTGCCACCAGCAGAGCGGGACTAGCGGGGGGCTTCGGGCATGAGCAGTTCTTC.

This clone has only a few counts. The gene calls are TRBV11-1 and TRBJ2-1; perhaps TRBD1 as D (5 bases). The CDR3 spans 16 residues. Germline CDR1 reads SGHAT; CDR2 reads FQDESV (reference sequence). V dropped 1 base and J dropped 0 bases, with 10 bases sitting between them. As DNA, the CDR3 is TGTGCCAGCAGCTTAGTAGGGCAGGGCTCCTACAATGAGCAGTTCTTC. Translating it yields CASSLVGQGSYNEQFF.

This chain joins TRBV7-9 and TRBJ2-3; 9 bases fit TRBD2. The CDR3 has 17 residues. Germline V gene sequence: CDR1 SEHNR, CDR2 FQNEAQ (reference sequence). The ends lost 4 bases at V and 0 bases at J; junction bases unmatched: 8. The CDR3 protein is CASSSAQTSGSTDTQYF. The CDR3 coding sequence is TGTGCCAGCAGCTCCGCACAGACTAGCGGAAGCACAGATACGCAGTATTTT.

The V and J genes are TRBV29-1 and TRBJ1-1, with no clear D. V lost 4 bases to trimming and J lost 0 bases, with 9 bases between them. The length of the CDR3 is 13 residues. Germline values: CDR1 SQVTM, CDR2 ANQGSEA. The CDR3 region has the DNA TGCAGCGTTGTGGGCCAAATGAACACTGAAGCTTTCTTT. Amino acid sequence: CSVVGQMNTEAFF.

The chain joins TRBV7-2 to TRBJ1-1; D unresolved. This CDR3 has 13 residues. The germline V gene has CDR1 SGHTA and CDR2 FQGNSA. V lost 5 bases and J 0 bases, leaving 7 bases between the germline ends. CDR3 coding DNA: TGTGCCAGCAGCCCCCCCTTGAACACTGAAGCTTTCTTT. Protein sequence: CASSPPLNTEAFF.

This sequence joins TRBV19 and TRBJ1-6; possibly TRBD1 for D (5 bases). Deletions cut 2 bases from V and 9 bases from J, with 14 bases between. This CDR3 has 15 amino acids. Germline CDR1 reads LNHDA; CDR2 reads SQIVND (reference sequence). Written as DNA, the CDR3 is TGTGCCAGTAGTATAAGTGGGGCTGGGCCTTCACCCCTCCACTTT. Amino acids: CASSISGAGPSPLHF.

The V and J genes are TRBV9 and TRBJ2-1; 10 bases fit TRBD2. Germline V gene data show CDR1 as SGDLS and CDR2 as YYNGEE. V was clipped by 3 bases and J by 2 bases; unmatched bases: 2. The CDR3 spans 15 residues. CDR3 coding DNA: TGTGCCAGCAGCGAAGCGGGGGGGCCCTACAATGAGCAGTTCTTC. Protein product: CASSEAGGPYNEQFF.

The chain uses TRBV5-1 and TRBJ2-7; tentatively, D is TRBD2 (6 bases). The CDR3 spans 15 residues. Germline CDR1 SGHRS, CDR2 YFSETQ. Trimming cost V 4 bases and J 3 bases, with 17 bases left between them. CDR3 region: CASSRTVGLLYEQYF. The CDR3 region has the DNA TGCGCCAGCAGCCGAACGGTGGGACTCCTCTACGAGCAGTACTTC.

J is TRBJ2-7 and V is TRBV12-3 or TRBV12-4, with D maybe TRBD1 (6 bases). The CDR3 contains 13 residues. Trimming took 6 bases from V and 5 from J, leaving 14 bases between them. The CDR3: CASRPTGIHEQYF. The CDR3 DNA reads TGTGCCAGCAGGCCCACAGGGATCCACGAGCAGTACTTC.

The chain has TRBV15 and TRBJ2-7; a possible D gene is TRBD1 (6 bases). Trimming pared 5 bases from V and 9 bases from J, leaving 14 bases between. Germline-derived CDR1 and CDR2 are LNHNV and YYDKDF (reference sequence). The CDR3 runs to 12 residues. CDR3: CATSDRDTRQYF. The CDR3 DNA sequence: TGTGCCACCAGCGACCGGGACACCAGGCAGTACTTC.